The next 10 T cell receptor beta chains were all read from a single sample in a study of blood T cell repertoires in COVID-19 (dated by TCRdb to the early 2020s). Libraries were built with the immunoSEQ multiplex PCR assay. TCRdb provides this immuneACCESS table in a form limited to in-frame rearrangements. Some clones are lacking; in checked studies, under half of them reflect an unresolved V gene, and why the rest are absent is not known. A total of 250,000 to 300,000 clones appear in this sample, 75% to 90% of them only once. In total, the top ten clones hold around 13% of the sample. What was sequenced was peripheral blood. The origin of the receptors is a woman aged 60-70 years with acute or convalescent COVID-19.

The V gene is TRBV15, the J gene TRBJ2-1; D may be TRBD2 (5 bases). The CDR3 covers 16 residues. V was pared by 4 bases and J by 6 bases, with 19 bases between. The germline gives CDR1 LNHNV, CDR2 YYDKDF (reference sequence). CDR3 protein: CATSTPDAGSPNEQFF. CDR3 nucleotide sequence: TGTGCCACCAGCACCCCGGATGCGGGTTCCCCCAATGAGCAGTTCTTC.

The CDR3: CASSDDPRRGKYNEQFF. CDR3 sequence (DNA): TGTGCCAGCAGTGACGATCCGAGAAGGGGAAAGTACAATGAGCAGTTCTTC. The V gene is TRBV6-4, the J gene TRBJ2-1, with TRBD1 as a possible D gene (5 bases). The CDR3 runs 17 residues. Trimming took 2 bases from V and 4 from J, leaving 18 bases between them. The germline gives CDR1 MRHNA, CDR2 SNTAGT.

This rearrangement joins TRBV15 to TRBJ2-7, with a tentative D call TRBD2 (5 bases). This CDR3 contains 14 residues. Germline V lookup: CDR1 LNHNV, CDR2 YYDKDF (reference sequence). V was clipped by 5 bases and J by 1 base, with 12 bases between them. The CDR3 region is CATSGDSGSYEQYF. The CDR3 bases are TGTGCCACCAGCGGGGATTCGGGGTCCTACGAGCAGTACTTC.

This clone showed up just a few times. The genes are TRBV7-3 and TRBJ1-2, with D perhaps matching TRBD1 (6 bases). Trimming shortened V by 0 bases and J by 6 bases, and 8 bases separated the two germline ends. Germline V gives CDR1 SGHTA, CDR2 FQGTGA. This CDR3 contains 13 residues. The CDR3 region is CASSLTQGNGYTF. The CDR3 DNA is TGTGCCAGCAGCTTAACCCAGGGGAATGGCTACACCTTC.

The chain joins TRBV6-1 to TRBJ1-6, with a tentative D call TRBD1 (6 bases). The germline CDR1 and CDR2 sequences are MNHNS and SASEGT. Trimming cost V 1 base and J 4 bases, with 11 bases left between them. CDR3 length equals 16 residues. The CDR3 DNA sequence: TGTGCCAGCAGTGAAGAGGGACACGATTATAATTCACCCCTCCACTTT. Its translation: CASSEEGHDYNSPLHF.

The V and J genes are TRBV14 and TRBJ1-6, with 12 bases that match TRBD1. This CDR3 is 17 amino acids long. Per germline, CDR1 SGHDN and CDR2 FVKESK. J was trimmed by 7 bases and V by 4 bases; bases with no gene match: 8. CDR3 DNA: TGTGCCAGCAGCCCTTGCCGGGACAGGGGGCGGAATTCACCCCTCCACTTT. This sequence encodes CASSPCRDRGRNSPLHF.

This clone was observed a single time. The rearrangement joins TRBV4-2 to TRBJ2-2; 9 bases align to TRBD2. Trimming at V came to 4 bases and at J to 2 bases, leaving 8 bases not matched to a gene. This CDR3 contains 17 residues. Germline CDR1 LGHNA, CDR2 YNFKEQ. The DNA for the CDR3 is TGTGCCAGCAGCCCCTCCGGCGGGGGGGCAAACACCGGGGAGCTGTTTTTT. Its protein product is CASSPSGGGANTGELFF.

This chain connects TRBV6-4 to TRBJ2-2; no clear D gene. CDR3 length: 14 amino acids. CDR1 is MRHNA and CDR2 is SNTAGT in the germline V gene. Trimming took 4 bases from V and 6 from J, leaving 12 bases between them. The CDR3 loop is CASSASQVAGELFF. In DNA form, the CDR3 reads TGTGCCAGCAGTGCATCTCAGGTAGCCGGGGAGCTGTTTTTT.

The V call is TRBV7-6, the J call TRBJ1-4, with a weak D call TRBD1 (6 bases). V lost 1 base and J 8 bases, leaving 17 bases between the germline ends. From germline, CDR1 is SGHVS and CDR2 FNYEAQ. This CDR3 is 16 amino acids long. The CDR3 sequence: CASSLGGGRGNEKLFF. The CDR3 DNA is TGTGCCAGCAGCTTAGGTGGGGGCCGGGGAAACGAAAAACTGTTTTTT. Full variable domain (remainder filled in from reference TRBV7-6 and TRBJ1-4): GAGVSQSPRYKVTKRGQDVALRCDPISGHVSLYWYRQALGQGPEFLTYFNYEAQQDKSGLPNDRFSAERPEGSISTLTIQRTEQRDSAMYRCASSLGGGRGNEKLFFGSGTQLSVL.

The chain's CDR3 is CASSPAGSTDTQYF. The DNA for the CDR3 is TGTGCCAGCAGCCCGGCGGGGAGCACAGATACGCAGTATTTT. The chain joins TRBV5-4 to TRBJ2-3; possibly TRBD2 for D (6 bases). Trimming removed 4 bases at V and 0 bases at J, with 9 bases between. Looked up from germline, CDR1 is SGHNT and CDR2 is YYREEE (reference sequence). This CDR3 spans 14 amino acids.